This paragraph reports one TCR beta chain. Survey level was the resolution at which the v3.0 immunoSEQ assay ran. TCRdb keeps only in-frame clones here, not all; method: immunoSEQ multiplex PCR. Of some 22,000 clones detected, approximately 86% appear once; the ten largest clones hold 12%. The data derive from a study of long-term antiretroviral therapy in people with HIV. This material consisted of unsorted PBMCs, taken 1.6 years after starting antiretroviral therapy. The receptor comes from a man aged 40-49 years with HIV.

The DNA of the CDR3 is TGTGCCAGCAGCCAACCGGGACAGCAAGAGACCCAGTACTTC. It yields the protein CASSQPGQQETQYF. The chain joins TRBV4-2 to TRBJ2-5, with TRBD1 matching 7 bases. V was clipped by 2 bases and J by 2 bases; unmatched bases: 2. The CDR3 is made up of 14 amino acids. CDR1 and CDR2 (germline): LGHNA, YNFKEQ.